This is a list of T cell receptor beta chains from one sample in a study of T-cell reconstitution after alpha-beta-depleted transplantation in children. TCRdb re-analysed the PCR reads in MiXCR, keeping a single row per CDR3 protein. This sample carries roughly 340,000 distinct CDR3 sequences, about a sixth of them seen once, and the ten largest clones take about 41%. The material was PBMCs, mostly from graft donor cells, obtained 360 days after TCRalphabeta/CD19-depleted stem cell transplant. Source of these receptors: a male patient aged 2 to 9 who had a stem cell transplant for acute lymphoblastic leukemia, so the T cells may come from the graft donor. CDR3s include the opening cysteine and the closing phenylalanine or tryptophan. D genes are given only for firm matches. The size field is filled for only some rows; it gives once, few, many or a size class.

v_call	d_call	clone_size	j_call	cdr3_aa	cdr3_nt
TRBV20-1	.	.	TRBJ2-7	CSATWTGYEQYF	TGCAGTGCTACTTGGACCGGCTACGAGCAGTACTTC
TRBV9	.	many	TRBJ2-2	CASSVVAGGELFF	TGTGCCAGCAGCGTAGTAGCTGGCGGGGAGCTGTTTTTT
TRBV4-3	.	.	TRBJ2-7	CASSQVWGQGFEQYF	TGCGCCAGCAGCCAAGTATGGGGACAAGGTTTCGAGCAGTACTTC
TRBV9	TRBD1	many	TRBJ2-4	CASSPPDRAKAKNIQYF	TGTGCCAGCAGTCCCCCGGACAGGGCGAAAGCCAAAAACATTCAGTACTTC
TRBV28	TRBD2	few	TRBJ2-1	CASSFITSGPYNEQFF	TGTGCCAGCAGTTTCATTACTAGCGGACCCTACAATGAGCAGTTCTTC
TRBV5-1	TRBD1	few	TRBJ2-2	CASSPTGGPNTGELFF	TGCGCCAGCAGCCCGACAGGGGGCCCGAACACCGGGGAGCTGTTTTTT
TRBV19	.	.	TRBJ2-5	CASSIAYTGQETQYF	TGTGCCAGTAGTATAGCCTACACAGGGCAAGAGACCCAGTACTTC
TRBV4-2	.	few	TRBJ2-7	CASSLPQGDEQYF	TGTGCCAGCAGCCTCCCACAGGGCGACGAGCAGTACTTC
TRBV4-3	TRBD1	.	TRBJ1-1	CASSQGTGDMNTEAFF	TGCGCCAGCAGCCAGGGGACAGGCGACATGAACACTGAAGCTTTCTTT
TRBV18	.	many	TRBJ2-7	CASSPYRVYEQYF	TGTGCCAGCTCACCTTACAGGGTCTACGAGCAGTACTTC
TRBV5-1	.	.	TRBJ1-2	CASSLANNYGYTF	TGCGCCAGCAGCTTGGCCAATAACTATGGCTACACCTTC
TRBV6-5	.	few	TRBJ2-1	CASSYRWGEQFF	TGTGCCAGCAGTTACAGGTGGGGTGAGCAGTTCTTC
TRBV30	TRBD1	.	TRBJ1-6	CAWSVRFGTGDSPLHF	TGTGCCTGGAGTGTACGGTTTGGGACAGGGGACTCACCCCTCCACTTT
TRBV9	.	many	TRBJ2-2	CASSGMTGLSTGELFF	TGTGCCAGCAGCGGCATGACGGGGCTTAGCACCGGGGAGCTGTTTTTT
TRBV28	.	.	TRBJ2-7	CASSFGGTGTSYEQYF	TGTGCCAGCAGTTTCGGGGGGACAGGAACCTCCTACGAGCAGTACTTC
TRBV7-2	.	.	TRBJ2-1	CASSSDSVYNEQFF	TGTGCCAGCAGCTCTGACAGTGTCTACAATGAGCAGTTCTTC
TRBV20-1	.	many	TRBJ2-3	CSASTRTDTQYF	TGCAGTGCTAGTACTCGCACAGATACGCAGTATTTT
TRBV6-5	.	many	TRBJ2-3	CASSYSTASDFTDTQYF	TGTGCCAGCAGTTACTCGACGGCTAGCGACTTCACAGATACGCAGTATTTT
TRBV27	.	.	TRBJ2-7	CASSHGQLYEQYF	TGTGCCAGCAGTCACGGACAGCTCTACGAGCAGTACTTC
TRBV29-1	.	.	TRBJ2-7	CSVRDLTYEQYF	TGCAGCGTTCGGGACCTAACCTACGAGCAGTACTTC
TRBV9	.	many	TRBJ2-2	CASSVGGTGELFF	TGTGCCAGCAGCGTCGGTGGCACCGGGGAGCTGTTTTTT
TRBV20-1	.	many	TRBJ2-7	CSARLRSRSYEQYF	TGCAGTGCTAGGCTCCGCTCGCGCTCCTACGAGCAGTACTTC
TRBV12-3/TRBV12-4	TRBD2	few	TRBJ2-1	CASSWPPPGLAIYRNNEQFF	TGTGCCAGCAGTTGGCCTCCCCCGGGACTAGCGATTTACAGGAACAATGAGCAGTTCTTC
TRBV29-1	TRBD2	many	TRBJ2-1	CSSKRETYNEQFF	TGCAGCTCCAAGCGGGAAACATACAATGAGCAGTTCTTC
TRBV12-5	.	few	TRBJ2-1	CASGLVVSLEYSKQFF	TGTGCTAGTGGTTTGGTCGTCTCACTAGAATACAGTAAGCAGTTCTTC
TRBV27	TRBD2	.	TRBJ2-1	CASSAGLALGNEQFF	TGTGCCAGCAGTGCCGGACTAGCTTTGGGGAATGAGCAGTTCTTC
TRBV20-1	.	few	TRBJ2-3	CSAANGGARTDTQYF	TGCAGTGCAGCGAACGGCGGGGCCCGCACAGATACGCAGTATTTT
TRBV6-1	.	few	TRBJ2-5	CASSGVSTQQETQYF	TGTGCCAGCAGCGGAGTGAGTACACAACAAGAGACCCAGTACTTC
TRBV28	.	.	TRBJ2-3	CASSLIPPGSRTDTQYF	TGTGCCAGCAGTTTAATCCCCCCCGGGAGTCGCACAGATACGCAGTATTTT
TRBV7-2	.	.	TRBJ2-7	CASSLVGTPAYEQYF	TGTGCCAGCAGCTTAGTAGGGACTCCGGCCTACGAGCAGTACTTC
TRBV4-2	TRBD2	.	TRBJ2-1	CASSPPLAGARGYEQFF	TGTGCCAGCAGCCCCCCACTAGCGGGAGCTCGGGGCTATGAGCAGTTCTTC
TRBV5-1	TRBD1	.	TRBJ1-4	CASRDHEGRTGNEKLFF	TGCGCCAGCAGGGACCATGAGGGGAGGACAGGGAATGAAAAACTGTTTTTT
TRBV29-1	TRBD1	few	TRBJ2-5	CSVEDPGTGQETQYF	TGCAGCGTTGAGGACCCCGGGACAGGGCAAGAGACCCAGTACTTC
TRBV4-2	.	.	TRBJ2-6	CASSQERAGGANVLTF	TGTGCCAGCAGCCAAGAGCGGGCAGGTGGGGCCAACGTCCTGACTTTC
TRBV6-5	.	.	TRBJ2-7	CASSYAAPSYEQYF	TGTGCCAGCAGTTACGCAGCCCCCTCGTACGAGCAGTACTTC
TRBV24-1	TRBD1	few	TRBJ2-5	CATSDLPRGQGKGETQYF	TGTGCCACCAGTGATTTGCCCCGGGGACAGGGAAAAGGAGAGACCCAGTACTTC
TRBV28	.	few	TRBJ2-1	CASSMGEAGYEQFF	TGTGCCAGCAGCATGGGAGAGGCGGGCTATGAGCAGTTCTTC
TRBV12-3/TRBV12-4	.	.	TRBJ1-1	CASRSTLRNTEAFF	TGTGCCAGCAGGTCGACACTCCGGAACACTGAAGCTTTCTTT
TRBV29-1	.	many	TRBJ2-1	CSAQWAYNEQFF	TGCAGCGCTCAGTGGGCCTACAATGAGCAGTTCTTC
TRBV29-1	.	few	TRBJ1-1	CSVRQMNTEAFF	TGCAGCGTTCGACAAATGAACACTGAAGCTTTCTTT
TRBV19	.	few	TRBJ2-5	CASSKLVASQETQYF	TGTGCCAGTAGTAAACTAGTGGCATCCCAAGAGACCCAGTACTTC
TRBV7-2	.	.	TRBJ2-1	CASSLAGFVQFF	TGTGCCAGCAGCTTAGCGGGGTTCGTGCAGTTCTTC
TRBV6-2/TRBV6-3	.	.	TRBJ1-5	CASSYKGAGNQPQHF	TGTGCCAGCAGTTACAAAGGGGCAGGCAATCAGCCCCAGCATTTT
TRBV7-2	.	many	TRBJ1-4	CASSDPGLPNEKLFF	TGTGCCAGCAGCGACCCGGGACTTCCTAATGAAAAACTGTTTTTT
TRBV4-3	TRBD2	few	TRBJ2-2	CASSQGLAGPGELFF	TGCGCCAGCAGCCAGGGTCTAGCGGGCCCCGGGGAGCTGTTTTTT
TRBV20-1	TRBD1	few	TRBJ1-2	CSAIHQGVSGYTF	TGCAGTGCCATCCACCAGGGGGTTAGTGGCTACACCTTC
TRBV5-6	.	.	TRBJ1-1	CASGVERDVTEAFF	TGTGCCAGCGGCGTAGAAAGGGATGTCACTGAAGCTTTCTTT
TRBV12-5	TRBD2	.	TRBJ2-5	CASGLPPGGNQETQYF	TGTGCTAGTGGTTTGCCCCCGGGGGGGAACCAAGAGACCCAGTACTTC
TRBV18	TRBD2	.	TRBJ2-7	CASHVGGTQYF	TGTGCCAGCCACGTGGGGGGGACGCAGTACTTC
TRBV14	TRBD2	few	TRBJ2-3	CASRRAGTTDTQYF	TGTGCCAGCAGGAGAGCGGGGACCACAGATACGCAGTATTTT
TRBV7-9	TRBD2	.	TRBJ2-1	CASSSTLAANEQFF	TGTGCCAGCAGCTCCACCCTAGCGGCTAATGAGCAGTTCTTC
TRBV4-3	.	few	TRBJ2-3	CASSHGTHGTTQYF	TGCGCCAGCAGCCATGGGACCCATGGGACTACGCAGTATTTT